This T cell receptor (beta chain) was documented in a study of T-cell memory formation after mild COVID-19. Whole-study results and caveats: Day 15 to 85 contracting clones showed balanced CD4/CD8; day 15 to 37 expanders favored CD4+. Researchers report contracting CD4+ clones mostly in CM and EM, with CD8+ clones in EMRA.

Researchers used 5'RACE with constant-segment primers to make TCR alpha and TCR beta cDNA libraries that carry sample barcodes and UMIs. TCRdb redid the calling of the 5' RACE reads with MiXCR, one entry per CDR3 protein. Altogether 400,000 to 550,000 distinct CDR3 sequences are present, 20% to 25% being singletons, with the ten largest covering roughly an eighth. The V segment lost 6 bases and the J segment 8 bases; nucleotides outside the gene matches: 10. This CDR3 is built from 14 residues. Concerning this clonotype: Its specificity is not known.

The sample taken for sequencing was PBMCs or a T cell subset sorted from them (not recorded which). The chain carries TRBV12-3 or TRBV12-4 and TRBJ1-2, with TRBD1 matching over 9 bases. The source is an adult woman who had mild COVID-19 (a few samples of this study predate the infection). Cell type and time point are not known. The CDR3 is CASRQQGARRGYTF. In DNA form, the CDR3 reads TGTGCCAGCAGGCAACAGGGGGCCCGTCGGGGCTACACCTTC.